The clone carrying this T cell receptor beta chain was detected a few times. Its antigen remains unidentified. These data belong to a study of T cell repertoires in cytomegalovirus infection. About the research overall: HLA-B-restricted CMV epitopes that are well studied were used alongside recently identified HLA-C-restricted ones. Matching HLA type, along with CMV infection, was indicated by public TCR beta signatures.

Germline V gene sequence: CDR1 MNHEY, CDR2 SMNVEV (reference sequence). This CDR3 is 16 amino acids long. V lost 6 bases and J lost 6; bases outside the gene matches: 11. Findings and caveats of the study: The ex vivo response showed dominance by HLA-C-restricted CMV-specific TCR beta clonotypes. CMV carriers having the relevant HLA were flagged by cumulative public TCR beta family frequency.

TCRdb re-analysed the reads in MiXCR, keeping a single row per CDR3 protein. Found here are around 85,000 distinct CDR3 sequences, 40% to 50% of them singletons; the top ten hold approximately 95%. The source was CD8+ T cells from cultured PBMCs, collected from culture after CMV antigen stimulation. The chain combines TRBV27 with TRBJ1-5, with 10 positions matching TRBD1. The sequence was obtained from a human donor in good health (CMV status not recorded). Some clones in this sample may be carry-over from other donors' samples. The CDR3 bases are TGTGCCAGCAGCGCGACCGGGACAGGGGAAGGTCAGCCCCAGCATTTT. Residues: CASSATGTGEGQPQHF.